This T cell receptor (beta chain) was profiled in a study of control samples from healthy donors and cancer patients. Repertoires were generated with immunoSEQ multiplex PCR, while TCRdb's copy carries only in-frame clones and drops some. This table has 100,000 or so clones, about 83% appearing once. A single count supports this clone. The CDR3 contains 11 residues. Trimming took 3 bases from V and 1 from J, leaving 3 bases between them. The germline V gene has CDR1 SQVTM and CDR2 ANQGSEA. The chain uses TRBV29-1 and TRBJ1-1; no definite D call. The sequence was collected from a woman between 50 and 59 years old in good health. Input material: blood. The CDR3 protein is CSVDENTEAFF. The DNA for the CDR3 is TGCAGCGTTGACGAGAACACTGAAGCTTTCTTT.